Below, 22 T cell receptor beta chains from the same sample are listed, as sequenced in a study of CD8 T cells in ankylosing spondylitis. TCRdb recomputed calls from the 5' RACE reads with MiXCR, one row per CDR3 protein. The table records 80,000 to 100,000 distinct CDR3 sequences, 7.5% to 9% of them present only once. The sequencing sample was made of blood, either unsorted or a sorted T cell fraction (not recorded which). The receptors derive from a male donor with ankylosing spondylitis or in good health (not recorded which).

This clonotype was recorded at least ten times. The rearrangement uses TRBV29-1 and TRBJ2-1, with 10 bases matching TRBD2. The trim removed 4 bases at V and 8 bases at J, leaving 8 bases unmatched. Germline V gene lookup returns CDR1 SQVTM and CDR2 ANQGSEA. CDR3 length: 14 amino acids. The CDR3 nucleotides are TGCAGCGTTGCCTTAGCGGGGGGAATAGATGAGCAGTTCTTC. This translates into CSVALAGGIDEQFF.

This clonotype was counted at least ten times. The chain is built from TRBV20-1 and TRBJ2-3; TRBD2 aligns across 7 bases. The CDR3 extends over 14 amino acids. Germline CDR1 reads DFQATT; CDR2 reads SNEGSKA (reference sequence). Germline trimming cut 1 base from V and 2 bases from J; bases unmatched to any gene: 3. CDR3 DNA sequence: TGCAGTGCTAGAGGTAGACTAGCCACAGATACGCAGTATTTT. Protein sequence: CSARGRLATDTQYF.

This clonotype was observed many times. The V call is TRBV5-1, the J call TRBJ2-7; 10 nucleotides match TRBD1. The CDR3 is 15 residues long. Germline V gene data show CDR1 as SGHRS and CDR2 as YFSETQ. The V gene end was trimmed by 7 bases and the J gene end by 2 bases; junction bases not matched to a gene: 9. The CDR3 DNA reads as TGCGCCAGCTCTCAAGAGGGACAGGGGACCTACGAGCAGTACTTC. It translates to CASSQEGQGTYEQYF. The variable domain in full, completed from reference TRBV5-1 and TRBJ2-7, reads KAGVTQTPRYLIKTRGQQVTLSCSPISGHRSVSWYQQTPGQGLQFLFEYFSETQRNKGNFPGRFSGRQFSNSRSEMNVSTLELGDSALYLCASSQEGQGTYEQYFGPGTRLTVT.

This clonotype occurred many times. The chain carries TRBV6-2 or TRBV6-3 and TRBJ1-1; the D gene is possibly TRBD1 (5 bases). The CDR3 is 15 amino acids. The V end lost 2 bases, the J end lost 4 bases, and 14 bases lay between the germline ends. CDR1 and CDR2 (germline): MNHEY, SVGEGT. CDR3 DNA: TGTGCCAGCAGTTACATGAGGACATCGGGCACTGAAGCTTTCTTT. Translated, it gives CASSYMRTSGTEAFF.

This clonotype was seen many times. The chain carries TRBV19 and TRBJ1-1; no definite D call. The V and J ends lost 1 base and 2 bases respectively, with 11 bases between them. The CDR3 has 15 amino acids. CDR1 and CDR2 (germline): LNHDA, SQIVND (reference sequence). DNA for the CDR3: TGTGCCAGTAGTATAGTTAACAGCCGTAACACTGAAGCTTTCTTT. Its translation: CASSIVNSRNTEAFF.

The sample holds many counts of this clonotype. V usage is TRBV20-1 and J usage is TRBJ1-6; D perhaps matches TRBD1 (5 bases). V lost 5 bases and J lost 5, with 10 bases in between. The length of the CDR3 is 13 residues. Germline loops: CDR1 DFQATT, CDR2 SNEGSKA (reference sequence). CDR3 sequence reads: CSAAGPDNSPLHF. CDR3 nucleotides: TGCAGTGCTGCGGGACCGGATAATTCACCCCTCCACTTT.

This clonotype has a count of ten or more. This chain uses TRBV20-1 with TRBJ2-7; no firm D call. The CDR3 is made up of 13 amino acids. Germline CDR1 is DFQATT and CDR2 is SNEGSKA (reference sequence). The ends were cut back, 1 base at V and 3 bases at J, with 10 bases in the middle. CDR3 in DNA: TGCAGTGCTAGAGGCTTTGGGGTCTACGAGCAGTACTTC. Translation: CSARGFGVYEQYF.

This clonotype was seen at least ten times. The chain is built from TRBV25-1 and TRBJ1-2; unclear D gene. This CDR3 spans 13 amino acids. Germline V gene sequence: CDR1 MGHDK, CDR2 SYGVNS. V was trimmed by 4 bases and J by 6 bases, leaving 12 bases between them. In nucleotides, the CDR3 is TGTGCCAGCAGTGGTACCACAATCGATGGCTACACCTTC. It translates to CASSGTTIDGYTF.

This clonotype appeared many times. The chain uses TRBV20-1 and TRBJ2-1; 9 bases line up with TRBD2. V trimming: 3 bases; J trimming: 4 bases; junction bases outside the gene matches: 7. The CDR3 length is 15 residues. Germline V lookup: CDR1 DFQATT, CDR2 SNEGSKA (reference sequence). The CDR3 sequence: CSASRRTSAYNEQFF. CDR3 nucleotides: TGCAGTGCTAGTAGAAGGACTAGCGCTTACAATGAGCAGTTCTTC.

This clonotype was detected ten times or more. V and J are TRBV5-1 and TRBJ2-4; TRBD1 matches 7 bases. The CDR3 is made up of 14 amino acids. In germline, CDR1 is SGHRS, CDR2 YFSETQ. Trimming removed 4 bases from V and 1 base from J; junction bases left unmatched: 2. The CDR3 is CASSPGQAKNIQYF. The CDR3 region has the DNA TGCGCCAGCAGCCCGGGACAGGCCAAAAACATTCAGTACTTC.

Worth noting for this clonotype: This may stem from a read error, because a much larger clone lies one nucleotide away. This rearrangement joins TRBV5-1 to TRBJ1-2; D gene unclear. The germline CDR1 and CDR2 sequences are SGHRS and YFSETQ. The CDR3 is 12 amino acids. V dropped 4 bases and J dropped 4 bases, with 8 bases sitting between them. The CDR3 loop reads CASSEGSYGYTF. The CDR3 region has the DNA TGCGCCAGCAGCGAAGGGAGCTATGGCTACACCTTC.

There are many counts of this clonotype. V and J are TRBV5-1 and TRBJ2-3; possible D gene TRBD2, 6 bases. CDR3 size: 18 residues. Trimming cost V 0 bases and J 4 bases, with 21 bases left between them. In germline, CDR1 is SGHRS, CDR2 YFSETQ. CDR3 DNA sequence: TGCGCCAGCAGCTTGGGGACCTTTCGGGGGACCGATTCAGATACGCAGTATTTT. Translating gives CASSLGTFRGTDSDTQYF. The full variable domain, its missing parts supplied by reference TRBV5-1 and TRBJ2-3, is KAGVTQTPRYLIKTRGQQVTLSCSPISGHRSVSWYQQTPGQGLQFLFEYFSETQRNKGNFPGRFSGRQFSNSRSEMNVSTLELGDSALYLCASSLGTFRGTDSDTQYFGPGTRLTVL.

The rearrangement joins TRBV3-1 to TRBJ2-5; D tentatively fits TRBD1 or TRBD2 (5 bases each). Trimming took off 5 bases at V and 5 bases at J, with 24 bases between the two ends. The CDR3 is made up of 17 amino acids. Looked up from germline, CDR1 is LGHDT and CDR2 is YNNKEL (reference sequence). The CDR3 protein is CASSSRDGTLIKETQYF. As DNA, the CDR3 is TGTGCCAGCAGCTCCCGGGACGGAACCTTGATCAAGGAGACCCAGTACTTC.

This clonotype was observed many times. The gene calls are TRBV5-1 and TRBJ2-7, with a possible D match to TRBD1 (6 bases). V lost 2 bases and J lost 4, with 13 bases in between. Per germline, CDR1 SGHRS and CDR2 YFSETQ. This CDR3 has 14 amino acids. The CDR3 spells CASSLSEGGYEQYF. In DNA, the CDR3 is TGCGCCAGCAGCTTATCAGAAGGGGGTTACGAGCAGTACTTC.

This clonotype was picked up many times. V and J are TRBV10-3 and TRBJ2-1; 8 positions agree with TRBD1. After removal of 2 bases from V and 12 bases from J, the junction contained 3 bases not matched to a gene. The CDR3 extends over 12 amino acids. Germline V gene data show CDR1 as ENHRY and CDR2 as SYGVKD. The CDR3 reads CAISEGDRRQFF. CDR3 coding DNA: TGTGCCATCAGTGAGGGGGACAGGAGGCAGTTCTTC.

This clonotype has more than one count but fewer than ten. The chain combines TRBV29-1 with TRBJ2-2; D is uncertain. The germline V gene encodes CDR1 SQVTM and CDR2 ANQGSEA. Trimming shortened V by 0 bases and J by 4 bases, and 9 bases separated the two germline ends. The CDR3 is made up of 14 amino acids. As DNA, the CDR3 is TGCAGCGTTGAAGAGCAGTCCGGCACCGGGGAGCTGTTTTTT. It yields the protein CSVEEQSGTGELFF.

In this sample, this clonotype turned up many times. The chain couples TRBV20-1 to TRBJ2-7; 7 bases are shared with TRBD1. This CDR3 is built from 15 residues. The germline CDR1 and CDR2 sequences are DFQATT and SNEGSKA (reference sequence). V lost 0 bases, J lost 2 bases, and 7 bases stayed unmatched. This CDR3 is CSARDLTGRPYEQYF. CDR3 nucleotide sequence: TGCAGTGCTAGAGATCTGACAGGGCGACCCTACGAGCAGTACTTC.

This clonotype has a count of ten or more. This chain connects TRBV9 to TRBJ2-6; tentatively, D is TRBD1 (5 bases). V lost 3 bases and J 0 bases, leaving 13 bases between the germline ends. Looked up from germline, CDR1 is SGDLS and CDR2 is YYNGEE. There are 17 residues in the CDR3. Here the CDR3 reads CASSAGSTYSGANVLTF. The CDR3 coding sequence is TGTGCCAGCAGCGCAGGGTCCACTTACTCTGGGGCCAACGTCCTGACTTTC.

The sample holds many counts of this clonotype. The CDR3 protein is CASSPTGSTNSPLHF. In DNA form, the CDR3 reads TGTGCCAGCAGCCCTACAGGATCCACTAATTCACCCCTCCACTTT. J is TRBJ1-6 and V is TRBV7-2, with D possibly matching TRBD1 (5 bases). The CDR3 contains 15 residues. V was cut by 5 bases and J by 6 bases, with 14 bases left in between. CDR1 and CDR2 from the germline V gene are SGHTA and FQGNSA.

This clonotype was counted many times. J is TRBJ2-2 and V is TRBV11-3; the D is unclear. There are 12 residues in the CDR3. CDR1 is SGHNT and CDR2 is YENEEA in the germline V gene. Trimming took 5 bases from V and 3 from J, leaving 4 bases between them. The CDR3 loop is CASSPHTGELFF. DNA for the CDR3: TGTGCCAGCAGCCCTCACACCGGGGAGCTGTTTTTT.

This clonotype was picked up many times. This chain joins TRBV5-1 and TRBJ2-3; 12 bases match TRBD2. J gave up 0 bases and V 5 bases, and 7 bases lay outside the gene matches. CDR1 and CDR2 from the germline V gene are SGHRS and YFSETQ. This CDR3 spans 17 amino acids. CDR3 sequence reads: CASSHTSGGSSTDTQYF. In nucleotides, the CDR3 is TGCGCCAGCAGTCATACTAGCGGGGGGTCGAGCACAGATACGCAGTATTTT. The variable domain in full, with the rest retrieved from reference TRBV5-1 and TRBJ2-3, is KAGVTQTPRYLIKTRGQQVTLSCSPISGHRSVSWYQQTPGQGLQFLFEYFSETQRNKGNFPGRFSGRQFSNSRSEMNVSTLELGDSALYLCASSHTSGGSSTDTQYFGPGTRLTVL.

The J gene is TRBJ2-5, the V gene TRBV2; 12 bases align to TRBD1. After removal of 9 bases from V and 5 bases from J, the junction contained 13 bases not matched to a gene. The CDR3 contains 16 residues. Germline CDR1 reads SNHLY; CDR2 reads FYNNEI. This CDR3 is CASQWSRDRGQETQYF. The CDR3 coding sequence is TGTGCCAGTCAATGGAGCCGGGACAGGGGGCAGGAGACCCAGTACTTC.